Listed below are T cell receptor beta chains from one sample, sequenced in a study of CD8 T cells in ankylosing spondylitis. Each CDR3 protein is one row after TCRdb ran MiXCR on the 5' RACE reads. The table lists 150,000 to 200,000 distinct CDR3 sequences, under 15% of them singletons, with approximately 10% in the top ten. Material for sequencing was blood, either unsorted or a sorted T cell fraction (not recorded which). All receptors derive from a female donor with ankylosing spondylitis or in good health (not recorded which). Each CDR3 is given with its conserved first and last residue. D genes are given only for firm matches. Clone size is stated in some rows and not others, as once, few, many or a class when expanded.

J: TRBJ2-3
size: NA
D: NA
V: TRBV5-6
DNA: TGTGCCAGCAGCTTGCCCGGCGATAGCTCAACAGATACGCAGTATTTT
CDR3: CASSLPGDSSTDTQYF

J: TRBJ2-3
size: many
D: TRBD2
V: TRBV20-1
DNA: TGCAGTGCTAGAGCGGGAGGGTCCACAGATACGCAGTATTTT
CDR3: CSARAGGSTDTQYF

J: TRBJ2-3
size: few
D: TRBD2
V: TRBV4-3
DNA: TGCGCCAGCAGCCAAGGTAGCGGGAGGGCCGGTACGCAGTATTTT
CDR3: CASSQGSGRAGTQYF

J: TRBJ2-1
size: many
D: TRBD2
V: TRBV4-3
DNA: TGCGCCAGCAGCCAAGAATCACTAGCGGGAACCTACAATGAGCAGTTCTTC
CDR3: CASSQESLAGTYNEQFF

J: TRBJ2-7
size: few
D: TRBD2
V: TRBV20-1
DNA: TGCAGTGCTAGGGCCGGGACTAGCGGGATCTACGAGCAGTACTTC
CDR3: CSARAGTSGIYEQYF

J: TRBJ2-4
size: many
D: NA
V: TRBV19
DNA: TGTGCCAGTAGTATAGAAAGGCTTGCCCGAGGTTTAGCCAAAAACATTCAGTACTTC
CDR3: CASSIERLARGLAKNIQYF

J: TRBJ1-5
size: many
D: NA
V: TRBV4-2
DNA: TGTGCCAGCAGCCCCAGACAGTTAGGCTATAGCAATCAGCCCCAGCATTTT
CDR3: CASSPRQLGYSNQPQHF

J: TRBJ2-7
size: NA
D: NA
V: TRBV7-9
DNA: TGTGCCAGCAGCAGAGGGTTAACCTGCGAGCAGTACTTC
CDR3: CASSRGLTCEQYF

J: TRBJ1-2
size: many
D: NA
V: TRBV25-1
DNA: TGTGCCAGCAGTAGCCAGGACCACTATGGCTACACCTTC
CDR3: CASSSQDHYGYTF

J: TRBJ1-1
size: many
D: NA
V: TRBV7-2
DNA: TGTGCCAGCAGCTTAGATACAGCGCCCGGCACTGAAGCTTTCTTT
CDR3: CASSLDTAPGTEAFF

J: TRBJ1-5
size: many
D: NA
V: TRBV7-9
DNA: TGTGCCAGCAGCTCAGATGCTGGCCCGCGGCCCCAGCATTTT
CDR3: CASSSDAGPRPQHF

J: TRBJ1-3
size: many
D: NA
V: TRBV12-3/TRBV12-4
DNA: TGTGCCAGCAGTTTAACGGACTCGAGCTCTGGAAACACCATATATTTT
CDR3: CASSLTDSSSGNTIYF

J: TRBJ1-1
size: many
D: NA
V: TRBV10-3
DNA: TGTGCCATCAGTGAGGGAGGGATGAACACTGAAGCTTTCTTT
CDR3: CAISEGGMNTEAFF

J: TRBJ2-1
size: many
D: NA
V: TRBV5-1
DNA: TGCGCCAGCAGCTCATTAGACTCGACCAATGAGCAGTTCTTC
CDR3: CASSSLDSTNEQFF

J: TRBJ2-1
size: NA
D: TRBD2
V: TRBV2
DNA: TGTGAAAGCAGTCAGACTAGCGGGAGACATAGTGGAAACAATGAGCAGTTCTTC
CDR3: CESSQTSGRHSGNNEQFF

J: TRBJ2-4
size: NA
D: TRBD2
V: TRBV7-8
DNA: TGTGCCAGCAGCCCTCTCGGGGGGAGTAACGCCAAAAACATTCAGTACTTC
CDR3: CASSPLGGSNAKNIQYF

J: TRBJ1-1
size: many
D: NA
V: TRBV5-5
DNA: TGTGCCAGCAGCTTGGCCGCTGTGAACACTGAAGCTTTCTTT
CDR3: CASSLAAVNTEAFF

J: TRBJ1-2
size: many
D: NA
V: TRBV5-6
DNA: TGTGCCAGCAGCTTGGACCGCAGGGTCCAGGGCTACACCTTC
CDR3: CASSLDRRVQGYTF

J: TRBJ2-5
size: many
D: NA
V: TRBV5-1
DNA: TGCGCCAGCATGGCGGACGTGCTCGAGAGCCAGTACTTC
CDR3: CASMADVLESQYF

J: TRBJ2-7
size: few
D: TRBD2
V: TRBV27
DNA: TGTGCCAGCACTATAGCGGGGGGCTCCTACGAGCAGTACTTC
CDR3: CASTIAGGSYEQYF

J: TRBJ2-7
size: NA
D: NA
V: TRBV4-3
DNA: TGCGCCAGCAGCCAAGACCCGGGAAGCTCCTACGAGCAGTACTTC
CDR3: CASSQDPGSSYEQYF

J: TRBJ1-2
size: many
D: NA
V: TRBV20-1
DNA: TGCAGCTTAGTGCGTAGGGGCAACTATGGCTACACCTTC
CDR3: CSLVRRGNYGYTF

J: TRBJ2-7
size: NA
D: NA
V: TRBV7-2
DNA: TGTGCCAGCAGCCTAGGCAATTCGGCCTCCTACGAGCAGTACTTC
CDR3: CASSLGNSASYEQYF

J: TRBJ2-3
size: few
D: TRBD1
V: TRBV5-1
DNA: TGCGCCAGCAGCGGACAGGGTAGGGATACGCAGTATTTT
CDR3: CASSGQGRDTQYF

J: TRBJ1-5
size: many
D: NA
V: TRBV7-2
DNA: TGTGCCAGCAGCTCACTGATCTACTGGCCCCAGCATTTT
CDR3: CASSSLIYWPQHF

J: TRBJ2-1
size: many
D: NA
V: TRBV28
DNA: TGTGCCAGCAGCTCGCCACACGGAGCCGGACCCCACAATGAGCAGTTCTTC
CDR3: CASSSPHGAGPHNEQFF

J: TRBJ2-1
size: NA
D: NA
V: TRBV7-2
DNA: TGTGCCAGCAGTCGGTTAGCGGAGCAGTTCTTC
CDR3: CASSRLAEQFF

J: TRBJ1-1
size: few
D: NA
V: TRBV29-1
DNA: TGCAGCGTTGTTGTGGCCACTGAAGCTTTCTTT
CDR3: CSVVVATEAFF

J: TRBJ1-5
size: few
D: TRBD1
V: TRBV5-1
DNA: TGCGCCAGCAGCTCGGGACAGGCCGGAACTCCCCAGCATTTT
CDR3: CASSSGQAGTPQHF